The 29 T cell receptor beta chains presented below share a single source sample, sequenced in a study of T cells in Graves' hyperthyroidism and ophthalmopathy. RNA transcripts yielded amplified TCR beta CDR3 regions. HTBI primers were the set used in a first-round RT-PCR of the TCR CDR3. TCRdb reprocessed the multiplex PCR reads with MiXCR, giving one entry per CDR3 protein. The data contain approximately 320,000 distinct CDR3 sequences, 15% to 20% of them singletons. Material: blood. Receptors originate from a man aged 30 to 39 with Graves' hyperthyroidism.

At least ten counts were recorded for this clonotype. The CDR3 nucleotides are TGTGCCATCAGTGGAGGACAGGGGACCGGGGAGCTGTTTTTT. This translates into CAISGGQGTGELFF. The chain employs TRBV10-3 and TRBJ2-2; 9 bases map to TRBD1. The V segment lost 4 bases and the J segment 5 bases; nucleotides outside the gene matches: 2. From germline, CDR1 is ENHRY and CDR2 SYGVKD. The CDR3 is 14 residues long.

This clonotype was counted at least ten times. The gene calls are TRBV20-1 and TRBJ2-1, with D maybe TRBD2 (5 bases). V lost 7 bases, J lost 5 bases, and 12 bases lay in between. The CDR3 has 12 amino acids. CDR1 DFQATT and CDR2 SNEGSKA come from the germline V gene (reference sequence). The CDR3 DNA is TGCAGTGGGGAGCTAGGTGACAATGAGCAGTTCTTC. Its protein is CSGELGDNEQFF.

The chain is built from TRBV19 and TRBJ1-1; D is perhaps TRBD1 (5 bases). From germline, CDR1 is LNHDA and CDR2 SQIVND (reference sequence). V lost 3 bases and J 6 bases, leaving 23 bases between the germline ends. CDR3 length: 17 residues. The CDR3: CASSIPPRLDTVAEAFF. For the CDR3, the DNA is TGTGCCAGTAGTATCCCCCCGCGCCTGGACACGGTGGCTGAAGCTTTCTTT.

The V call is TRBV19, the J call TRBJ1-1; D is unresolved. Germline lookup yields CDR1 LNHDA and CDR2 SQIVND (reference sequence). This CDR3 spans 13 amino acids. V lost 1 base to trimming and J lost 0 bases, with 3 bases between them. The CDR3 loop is CASSIALNTEAFF. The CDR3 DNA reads TGTGCCAGTAGTATAGCTCTGAACACTGAAGCTTTCTTT.

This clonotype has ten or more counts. This CDR3 is CSAFGTSVNAYEQYF. CDR3 bases: TGCAGTGCTTTCGGGACTAGCGTAAATGCCTACGAGCAGTACTTC. V usage is TRBV20-1 and J usage is TRBJ2-7, with 10 nucleotides matching TRBD2. Trimming removed 5 bases from V and 2 bases from J; junction bases left unmatched: 9. The CDR3 has 15 amino acids. Germline loops: CDR1 DFQATT, CDR2 SNEGSKA (reference sequence).

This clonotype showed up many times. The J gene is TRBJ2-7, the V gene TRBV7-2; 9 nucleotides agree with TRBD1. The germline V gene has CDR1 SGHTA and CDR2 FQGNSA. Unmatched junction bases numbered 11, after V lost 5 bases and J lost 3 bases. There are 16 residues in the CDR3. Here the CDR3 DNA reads TGTGCCAGCAGCCCCGAAGGACAGGGGCCATACTACGAGCAGTACTTC. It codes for CASSPEGQGPYYEQYF.

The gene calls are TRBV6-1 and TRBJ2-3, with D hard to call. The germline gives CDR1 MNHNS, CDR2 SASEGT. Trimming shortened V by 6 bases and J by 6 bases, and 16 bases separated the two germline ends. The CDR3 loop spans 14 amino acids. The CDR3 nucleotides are TGTGCCAGCAGGGGTCCCACCTACGGGGATACGCAGTATTTT. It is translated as CASRGPTYGDTQYF.

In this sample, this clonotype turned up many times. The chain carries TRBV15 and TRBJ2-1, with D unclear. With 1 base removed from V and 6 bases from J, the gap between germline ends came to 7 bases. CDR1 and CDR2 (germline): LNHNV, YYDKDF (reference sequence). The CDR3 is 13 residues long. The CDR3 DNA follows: TGTGCCACCAGCAGAGGGTCGGGCAATGAGCAGTTCTTC. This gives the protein CATSRGSGNEQFF. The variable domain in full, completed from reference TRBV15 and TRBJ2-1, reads DAMVIQNPRYQVTQFGKPVTLSCSQTLNHNVMYWYQQKSSQAPKLLFHYYDKDFNNEADTPDNFQSRRPNTSFCFLDIRSPGLGDTAMYLCATSRGSGNEQFFGPGTRLTVL.

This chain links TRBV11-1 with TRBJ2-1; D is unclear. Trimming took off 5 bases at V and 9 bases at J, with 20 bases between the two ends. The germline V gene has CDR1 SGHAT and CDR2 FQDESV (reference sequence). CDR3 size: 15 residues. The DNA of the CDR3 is TGTGCCAGCAGCCCTGCGCCCCCCCGAACAATTGAGCAGTTCTTC. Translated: CASSPAPPRTIEQFF. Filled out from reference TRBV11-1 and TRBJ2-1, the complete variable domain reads EAEVAQSPRYKITEKSQAVAFWCDPISGHATLYWYRQILGQGPELLVQFQDESVVDDSQLPKDRFSAERLKGVDSTLKIQPAELGDSAMYLCASSPAPPRTIEQFFGPGTRLTVL.

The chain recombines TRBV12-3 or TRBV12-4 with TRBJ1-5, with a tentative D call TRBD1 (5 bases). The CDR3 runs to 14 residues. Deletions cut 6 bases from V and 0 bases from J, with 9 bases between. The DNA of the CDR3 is TGTGCCAGCAGGCAGGGAGGTAGCAATCAGCCCCAGCATTTT. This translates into CASRQGGSNQPQHF.

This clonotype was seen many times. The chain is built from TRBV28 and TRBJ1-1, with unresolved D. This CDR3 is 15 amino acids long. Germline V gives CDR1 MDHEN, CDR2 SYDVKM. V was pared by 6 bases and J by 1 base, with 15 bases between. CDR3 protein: CASRPTGVRNTEAFF. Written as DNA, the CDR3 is TGTGCCAGCAGGCCGACCGGGGTCAGGAACACTGAAGCTTTCTTT. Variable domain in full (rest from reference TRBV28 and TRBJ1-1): DVKVTQSSRYLVKRTGEKVFLECVQDMDHENMFWYRQDPGLGLRLIYFSYDVKMKEKGDIPEGYSVSREKKERFSLILESASTNQTSMYLCASRPTGVRNTEAFFGQGTRLTVV.

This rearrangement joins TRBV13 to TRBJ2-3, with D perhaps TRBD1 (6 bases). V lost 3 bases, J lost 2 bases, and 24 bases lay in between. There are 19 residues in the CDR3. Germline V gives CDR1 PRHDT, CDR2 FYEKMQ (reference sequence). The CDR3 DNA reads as TGTGCCAGCAGCTTCTATCCCTCGACAGGTCATTTGTTCACAGATACGCAGTATTTT. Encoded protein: CASSFYPSTGHLFTDTQYF.

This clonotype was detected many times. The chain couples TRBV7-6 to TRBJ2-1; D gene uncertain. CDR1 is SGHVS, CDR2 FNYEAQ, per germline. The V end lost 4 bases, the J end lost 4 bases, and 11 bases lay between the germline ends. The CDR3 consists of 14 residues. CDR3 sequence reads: CASSYSQAYNEQFF. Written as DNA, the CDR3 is TGTGCCAGCAGCTACTCCCAGGCATACAATGAGCAGTTCTTC.

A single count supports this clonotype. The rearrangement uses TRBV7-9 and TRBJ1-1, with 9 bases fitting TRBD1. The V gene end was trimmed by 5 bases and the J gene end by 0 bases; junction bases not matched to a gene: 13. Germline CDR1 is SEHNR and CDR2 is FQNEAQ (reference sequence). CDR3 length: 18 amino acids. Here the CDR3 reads CASSPGIVGTGMNTEAFF. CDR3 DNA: TGTGCCAGCAGCCCCGGAATTGTGGGGACAGGGATGAACACTGAAGCTTTCTTT.

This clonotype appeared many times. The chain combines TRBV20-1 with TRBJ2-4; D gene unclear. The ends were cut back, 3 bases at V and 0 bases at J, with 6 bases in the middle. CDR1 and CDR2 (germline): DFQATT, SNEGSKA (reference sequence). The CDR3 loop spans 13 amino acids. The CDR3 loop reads CSASSLAKNIQYF. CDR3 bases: TGCAGTGCTAGTTCATTAGCCAAAAACATTCAGTACTTC.

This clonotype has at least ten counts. The CDR3 DNA sequence: TGTGCCAGCAGTCTCAGGGTCTACAATTCACCCCTCCACTTT. Translation: CASSLRVYNSPLHF. This chain joins TRBV12-3 or TRBV12-4 and TRBJ1-6; TRBD1 is a possible D gene (5 bases). V was pared by 5 bases and J by 7 bases, with 12 bases between. The CDR3 extends over 14 amino acids.

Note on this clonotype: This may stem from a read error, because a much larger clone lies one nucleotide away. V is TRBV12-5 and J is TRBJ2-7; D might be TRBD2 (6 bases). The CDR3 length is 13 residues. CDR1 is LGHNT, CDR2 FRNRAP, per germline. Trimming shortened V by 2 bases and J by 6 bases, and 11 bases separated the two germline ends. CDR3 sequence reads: CASGLWRGSEQYF. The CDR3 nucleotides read TGTGCTAGTGGTTTGTGGCGGGGCAGCGAGCAGTACTTC.

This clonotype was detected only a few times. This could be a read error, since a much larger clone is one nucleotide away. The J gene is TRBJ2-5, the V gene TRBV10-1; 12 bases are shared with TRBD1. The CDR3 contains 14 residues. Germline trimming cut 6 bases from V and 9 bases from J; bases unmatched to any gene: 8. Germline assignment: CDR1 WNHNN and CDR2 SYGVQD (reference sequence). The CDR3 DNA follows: TGCGCCAGCAGCGCAGGGACAGGGGGCAAGGCCCAGTACTTC. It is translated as CASSAGTGGKAQYF.

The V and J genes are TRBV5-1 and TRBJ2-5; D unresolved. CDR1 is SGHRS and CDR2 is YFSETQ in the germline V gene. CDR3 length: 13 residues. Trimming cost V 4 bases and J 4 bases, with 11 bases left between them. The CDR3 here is CASSPPQPETQYF. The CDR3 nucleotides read TGCGCCAGCAGCCCCCCCCAGCCAGAGACCCAGTACTTC.

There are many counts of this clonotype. Written as DNA, the CDR3 is TGTGCCAGCAGTGGTGGTACCCCCTCATCATCCGAGCAGTACTTC. Amino acid sequence: CASSGGTPSSSEQYF. The chain combines TRBV2 with TRBJ2-7; D not certain. There are 15 residues in the CDR3. Trimming cost V 4 bases and J 6 bases, with 19 bases left between them. The germline V gene has CDR1 SNHLY and CDR2 FYNNEI.

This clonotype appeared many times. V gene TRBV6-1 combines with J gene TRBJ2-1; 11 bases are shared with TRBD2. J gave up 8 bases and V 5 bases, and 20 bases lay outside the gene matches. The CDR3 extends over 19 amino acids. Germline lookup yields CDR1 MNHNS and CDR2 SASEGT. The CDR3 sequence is CASSRQGFELAGVTDEQFF. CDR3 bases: TGTGCCAGCAGTCGACAGGGGTTTGAACTAGCGGGAGTTACGGATGAGCAGTTCTTC.

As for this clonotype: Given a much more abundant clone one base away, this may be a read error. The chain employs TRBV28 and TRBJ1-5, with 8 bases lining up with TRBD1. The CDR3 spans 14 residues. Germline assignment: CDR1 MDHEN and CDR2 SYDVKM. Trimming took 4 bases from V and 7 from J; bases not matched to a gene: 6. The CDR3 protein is CASSSHDRGQPQHF. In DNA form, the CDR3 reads TGTGCCAGCAGTTCGCACGACAGGGGCCAGCCCCAGCATTTT.

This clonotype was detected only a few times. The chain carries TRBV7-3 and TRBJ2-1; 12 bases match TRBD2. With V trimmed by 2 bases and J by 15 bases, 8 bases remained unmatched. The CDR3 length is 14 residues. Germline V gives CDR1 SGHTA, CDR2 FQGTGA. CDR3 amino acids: CASSLVASGRAWFF. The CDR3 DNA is TGTGCCAGCAGCTTAGTGGCTAGCGGGAGGGCTTGGTTCTTC.

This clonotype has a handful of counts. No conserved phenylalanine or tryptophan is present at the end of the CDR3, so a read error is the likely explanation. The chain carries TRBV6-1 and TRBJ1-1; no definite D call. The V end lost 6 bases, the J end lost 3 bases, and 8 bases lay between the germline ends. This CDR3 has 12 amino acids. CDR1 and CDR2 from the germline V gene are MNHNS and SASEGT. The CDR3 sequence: CASSVGDTEAFL. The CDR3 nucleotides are TGTGCCAGCAGCGTTGGCGACACTGAAGCTTTCCTT.

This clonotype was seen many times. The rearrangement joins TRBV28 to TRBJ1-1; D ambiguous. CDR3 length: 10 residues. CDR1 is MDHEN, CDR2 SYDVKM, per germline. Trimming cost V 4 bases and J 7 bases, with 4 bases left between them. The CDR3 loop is CASSSHEAFF. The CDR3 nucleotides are TGTGCCAGCAGTTCACATGAAGCTTTCTTT.

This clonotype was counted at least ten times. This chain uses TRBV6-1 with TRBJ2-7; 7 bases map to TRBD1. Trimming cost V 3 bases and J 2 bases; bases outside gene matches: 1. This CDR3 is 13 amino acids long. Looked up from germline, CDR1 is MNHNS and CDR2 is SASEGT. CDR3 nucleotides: TGTGCCAGCAGTGAGGACAGGACCTACGAGCAGTACTTC. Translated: CASSEDRTYEQYF.

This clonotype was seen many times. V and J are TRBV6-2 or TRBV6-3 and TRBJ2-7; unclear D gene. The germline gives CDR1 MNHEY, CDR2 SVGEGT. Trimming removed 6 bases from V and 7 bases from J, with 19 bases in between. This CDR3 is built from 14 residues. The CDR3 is CASSADGRPIEQYF. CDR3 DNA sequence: TGTGCCAGCAGCGCCGACGGTCGTCCAATTGAGCAGTACTTC.

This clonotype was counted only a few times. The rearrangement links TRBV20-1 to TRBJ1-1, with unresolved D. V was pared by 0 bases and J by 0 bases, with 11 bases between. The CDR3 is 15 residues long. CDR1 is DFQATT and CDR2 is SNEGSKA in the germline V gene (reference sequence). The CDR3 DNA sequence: TGCAGTGCTAGAGAGCCAGGTGGGATGAACACTGAAGCTTTCTTT. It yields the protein CSAREPGGMNTEAFF.

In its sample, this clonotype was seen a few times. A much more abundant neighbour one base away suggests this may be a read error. The DNA of the CDR3 is TGTGCCAGCAGTTCAGAGGACGCGAACACCGGGGAGCTGTTTTTT. Translation gives CASSSEDANTGELFF. This chain joins TRBV2 and TRBJ2-2; D remains ambiguous. This CDR3 has 15 residues. Trimming shortened V by 5 bases and J by 0 bases, and 10 bases separated the two germline ends. Germline V gene sequence: CDR1 SNHLY, CDR2 FYNNEI.